The 19 T cell receptor beta chains listed next were all sequenced from one sample in a study of shared clonotypes between healthy human individuals. Assay used: immunoSEQ multiplex PCR; TCRdb lists only in-frame clones, some missing. The sample lists about 490,000 clones; roughly 78% were seen once. Sequenced material: PBMCs. Every receptor here comes from a middle-aged woman in good health. Some clones in this sample may be carry-over from other donors' samples.

The gene calls are TRBV7-2 and TRBJ2-7, with 11 bases identical to TRBD1. Germline lookup yields CDR1 SGHTA and CDR2 FQGNSA. The length of the CDR3 is 15 residues. The junction had 6 bases not matched to a gene; V was cut back by 6 bases and J by 2 bases. In DNA form, the CDR3 reads TGTGCCAGCAGACTGGACAGGGGGCCCACCTACGAGCAGTACTTC. Its protein product is CASRLDRGPTYEQYF.

This chain joins TRBV2 and TRBJ1-2; 7 bases line up with TRBD1. This CDR3 contains 17 residues. The germline CDR1 and CDR2 sequences are SNHLY and FYNNEI. Unmatched junction bases numbered 14, after V lost 2 bases and J lost 5 bases. CDR3: CASSERETGTAMYGYTF. The CDR3 DNA reads as TGTGCCAGCAGTGAACGGGAGACCGGGACAGCCATGTATGGCTACACCTTC.

Turning to this clone: The same CDR3 can be traced to other DNA sequences in this sample. The rearrangement uses TRBV9 and TRBJ2-2, with unresolved D. V was shortened by 0 bases and J by 4 bases, with 4 bases between the two germline ends. Per the germline V gene, CDR1 is SGDLS and CDR2 is YYNGEE. This CDR3 has 13 amino acids. The CDR3 nucleotides are TGTGCCAGCAGCGTAGGGGGCACCGGGGAGCTGTTTTTT. Protein: CASSVGGTGELFF. The variable domain in full, completed from reference TRBV9 and TRBJ2-2, reads DSGVTQTPKHLITATGQRVTLRCSPRSGDLSVYWYQQSLDQGLQFLIQYYNGEERAKGNILERFSAQQFPDLHSELNLSSLELGDSALYFCASSVGGTGELFFGEGSRLTVL.

The chain uses TRBV7-3 and TRBJ2-5, with 7 bases lining up with TRBD1. With V trimmed by 4 bases and J by 10 bases, 9 bases remained unmatched. This CDR3 is built from 13 residues. The germline CDR1 and CDR2 sequences are SGHTA and FQGTGA. The CDR3 DNA is TGTGCCAGCAGCTCACGACAGGGCCGCGTCCAGTACTTC. Protein: CASSSRQGRVQYF.

This clone was observed at least ten times. This chain links TRBV5-1 with TRBJ2-3; D gene uncertain. V was trimmed by 1 base and J by 0 bases, leaving 9 bases between them. The CDR3 is made up of 15 amino acids. CDR1 and CDR2 (germline): SGHRS, YFSETQ. The CDR3 loop is CASSLLRPSTDTQYF. The CDR3, as DNA: TGCGCCAGCAGCTTGTTGCGGCCAAGCACAGATACGCAGTATTTT.

This clone was recorded many times. The rearrangement uses TRBV7-3 and TRBJ2-1, with D possibly TRBD2 on 6 matching bases. V was clipped by 5 bases and J by 4 bases, with 12 bases between them. The CDR3 runs 14 residues. Germline V gives CDR1 SGHTA, CDR2 FQGTGA. CDR3 DNA sequence: TGTGCCAGCAGCCCCACCCGGGAGTACAATGAGCAGTTCTTC. Protein: CASSPTREYNEQFF.

The V gene is TRBV7-9, the J gene TRBJ1-2; no clear D. V was trimmed by 1 base and J by 10 bases, leaving 7 bases between them. The V gene's germline CDR1 is SEHNR and CDR2 FQNEAQ (reference sequence). The CDR3 totals 11 residues. This CDR3 is CASSLEGPYTF. CDR3 bases: TGTGCCAGCAGCTTAGAAGGTCCCTACACCTTC. Combining the CDR3 with reference TRBV7-9 and TRBJ1-2 gives the whole variable domain DTGVSQNPRHKITKRGQNVTFRCDPISEHNRLYWYRQTLGQGPEFLTYFQNEAQLEKSRLLSDRFSAERPKGSFSTLEIQRTEQGDSAMYLCASSLEGPYTFGSGTRLTVV.

The chain employs TRBV21-1 and TRBJ2-7; TRBD2 is taken as the D call from the table, unchecked against the DNA. TRBV21-1 represents a pseudogene. This CDR3 region has 14 residues. CDR3: CASRGGASCYEQYF. In nucleotides, the CDR3 is TGTGCCAGCAGAGGGGGGGCCTCCTGTTACGAGCAGTACTTC.

This clone has only a few counts. V gene TRBV18 combines with J gene TRBJ1-1; D is undetermined. The germline V gene encodes CDR1 KGHSH and CDR2 LQKENI. The V end was cut by 2 bases, the J end by 1 base, with 5 bases between. The CDR3 has 13 residues. The CDR3 DNA is TGTGCCAGCTCACCAGGGGAGAACACTGAAGCTTTCTTT. Translating gives CASSPGENTEAFF.

CDR3 sequence: CATSRDRGVGELFF. The CDR3, as DNA: TGTGCCACCAGCAGAGATCGGGGAGTCGGGGAGCTGTTTTTT. V and J are TRBV15 and TRBJ2-2; D might be TRBD2 (5 bases). This CDR3 has 14 amino acids. Trimming took off 0 bases at V and 7 bases at J, with 9 bases between the two ends. The germline V gene has CDR1 LNHNV and CDR2 YYDKDF (reference sequence).

This clone was counted only a few times. The V call is TRBV11-2, the J call TRBJ1-5; weak D call: TRBD1 (6 bases). CDR3 length: 15 residues. V lost 0 bases and J 7 bases, leaving 13 bases between the germline ends. Germline V CDR1 and CDR2: SGHAT, FQNNGV. CDR3 region: CASSLDKEGGQPQHF. CDR3 sequence (DNA): TGTGCCAGCAGCTTAGATAAGGAAGGGGGACAGCCCCAGCATTTT.

V and J are TRBV15 and TRBJ2-3; 9 nucleotides align to TRBD2. The CDR3 is made up of 17 amino acids. From germline, CDR1 is LNHNV and CDR2 YYDKDF (reference sequence). Trimming removed 0 bases from V and 4 bases from J; junction bases left unmatched: 8. The CDR3 sequence is CATSRDYSGSGADTQYF. In DNA, the CDR3 is TGTGCCACCAGCAGAGATTATAGCGGGAGTGGAGCAGATACGCAGTATTTT.

The rearrangement uses TRBV27 and TRBJ2-7, with 9 bases that match TRBD2. CDR1 MNHEY and CDR2 SMNVEV come from the germline V gene (reference sequence). V was clipped by 6 bases and J by 2 bases; unmatched bases: 14. This CDR3 region has 17 residues. CDR3: CASSRAAGGALPYEQYF. The CDR3 coding sequence is TGTGCCAGCAGCCGAGCGGCGGGAGGGGCCTTGCCCTACGAGCAGTACTTC.

CDR3 in amino acids: CASSPELGNEQFF. CDR3 sequence (DNA): TGTGCCAGCAGCCCAGAACTGGGGAATGAGCAGTTCTTC. The rearrangement links TRBV14 to TRBJ2-1; no clear D gene. The germline V gene encodes CDR1 SGHDN and CDR2 FVKESK. The CDR3 loop spans 13 amino acids. V lost 4 bases and J 7 bases, leaving 11 bases between the germline ends.

Worth noting for this clone: The identical CDR3 is also encoded by other nucleotide sequences in the sample. The rearrangement uses TRBV13 and TRBJ2-7; 12 bases align to TRBD2. J was trimmed by 6 bases and V by 3 bases; bases with no gene match: 6. The CDR3 runs to 15 residues. CDR1 and CDR2 from the germline V gene are PRHDT and FYEKMQ (reference sequence). The CDR3 region has the DNA TGTGCCAGCAGCTTTTCCGGGACTAGCGGGTCCGAGCAGTACTTC. Protein: CASSFSGTSGSEQYF.

The chain uses TRBV6-5 and TRBJ2-1; no reliable D call. Germline lookup yields CDR1 MNHEY and CDR2 SVGAGI. V lost 2 bases, J lost 1 base, and 9 bases lay in between. The CDR3 length is 15 residues. The CDR3 spells CASSYVWGSYNEQFF. The CDR3 coding sequence is TGTGCCAGCAGTTACGTGTGGGGATCCTACAATGAGCAGTTCTTC.

The chain couples TRBV27 to TRBJ2-7; 8 bases line up with TRBD2. V was clipped by 4 bases and J by 2 bases; unmatched bases: 7. The CDR3 contains 15 residues. Germline CDR1 reads MNHEY; CDR2 reads SMNVEV (reference sequence). The CDR3 DNA is TGTGCCAGCAGTTCCCCGGGGGGGGTCGCCTACGAGCAGTACTTC. It encodes CASSSPGGVAYEQYF.

The gene calls are TRBV28 and TRBJ1-4; 7 bases are a match to TRBD1. Germline-derived CDR1 and CDR2 are MDHEN and SYDVKM. This CDR3 comprises 16 residues. Trimming took 6 bases from V and 5 from J; bases not matched to a gene: 12. The CDR3 sequence: CASRDNRQGLNEKLFF. CDR3 DNA sequence: TGTGCCAGCAGGGACAACCGACAGGGATTGAATGAAAAACTGTTTTTT. Full variable domain (remainder filled in from reference TRBV28 and TRBJ1-4): DVKVTQSSRYLVKRTGEKVFLECVQDMDHENMFWYRQDPGLGLRLIYFSYDVKMKEKGDIPEGYSVSREKKERFSLILESASTNQTSMYLCASRDNRQGLNEKLFFGSGTQLSVL.

This clone appeared many times. V gene TRBV29-1 combines with J gene TRBJ2-5; tentatively, D is TRBD1 or TRBD2 (6 bases each). The J call may be in error: the DNA end matches TRBJ2-7 better. The CDR3 runs 14 residues. The V gene's germline CDR1 is SQVTM and CDR2 ANQGSEA. In DNA, the CDR3 is TGCAGCGTGGGGGCTGGGCGGGAACCCTACGAGCAGTACTTC. Translating gives CSVGAGREPYEQYF.